These T cell receptor beta chains were read from a single sample in a study of blood T cell repertoires in COVID-19. Measured with immunoSEQ multiplex PCR; TCRdb has only the in-frame clones, and not every one. The table shows 300,000 or so clones, with roughly 89% occurring only once. Sequencing was done on a sample of PBMCs or T cells enriched from blood (not recorded which). The receptors come from a woman between 50 and 59 years old who had been exposed to COVID-19. CDR3s include the opening cysteine and the closing phenylalanine or tryptophan. D genes are given only for firm matches. Clone size is shown for a subset of rows, as once, few, many or a class of expanded clone.

.	TRBD2	TRBJ2-3	TRBV7-2	CASRHTSGGTDTQYF	TGTGCCAGCAGACATACTAGCGGGGGCACAGATACGCAGTATTTT
.	TRBD2	TRBJ2-3	TRBV9	CASSFPPGTSQVRDTQYF	TGTGCCAGCAGCTTTCCCCCCGGGACTAGTCAGGTGCGAGATACGCAGTATTTT
.	TRBD1	TRBJ1-5	TRBV28	CASSSQTGDSNQPQHF	TGTGCCAGCAGTTCCCAGACAGGGGATAGCAATCAGCCCCAGCATTTT
.	TRBD1	TRBJ2-5	TRBV11-2	CASRLGQGEGRRQETQYF	TGTGCCAGCAGACTCGGACAGGGGGAGGGAAGGCGACAAGAGACCCAGTACTTC
once	.	TRBJ2-1	TRBV4-2	CASSQDPASSNEQFF	TGTGCCAGCAGCCAAGACCCGGCTAGTAGTAATGAGCAGTTCTTC
.	TRBD1	TRBJ1-1	TRBV6-4	CARWGQTNTEAFF	TGTGCCAGGTGGGGACAGACGAACACTGAAGCTTTCTTT
.	TRBD2	TRBJ2-3	TRBV19	CASSRLAGSTDTQYF	TGTGCCAGTAGTAGACTAGCGGGTAGCACAGATACGCAGTATTTT
.	TRBD1	TRBJ1-6	TRBV7-2	CASSPQGPRYNSPLHF	TGTGCCAGCAGCCCACAGGGGCCTAGATATAATTCACCCCTCCACTTT
.	.	TRBJ1-2	TRBV30	CAWVLGTALRDGYTF	TGTGCCTGGGTTTTAGGGACTGCTCTTAGAGATGGCTACACCTTC
.	.	TRBJ1-1	TRBV25-1	CASSPAGLSLDTEAFF	TGTGCCAGCAGCCCCGCGGGGCTCTCTCTCGACACTGAAGCTTTCTTT
.	.	TRBJ2-7	TRBV7-9	CASSPGTVYEQYF	TGTGCCAGCAGCCCTGGGACTGTCTACGAGCAGTACTTC
.	TRBD1	TRBJ1-1	TRBV12-3/TRBV12-4	CASVRGSNTEAFF	TGTGCCAGCGTCAGGGGGAGCAACACTGAAGCTTTCTTT
.	.	TRBJ1-1	TRBV28	CASREPVGGRIGTEAFF	TGTGCCAGCAGAGAGCCGGTGGGGGGGCGGATCGGCACTGAAGCTTTCTTT